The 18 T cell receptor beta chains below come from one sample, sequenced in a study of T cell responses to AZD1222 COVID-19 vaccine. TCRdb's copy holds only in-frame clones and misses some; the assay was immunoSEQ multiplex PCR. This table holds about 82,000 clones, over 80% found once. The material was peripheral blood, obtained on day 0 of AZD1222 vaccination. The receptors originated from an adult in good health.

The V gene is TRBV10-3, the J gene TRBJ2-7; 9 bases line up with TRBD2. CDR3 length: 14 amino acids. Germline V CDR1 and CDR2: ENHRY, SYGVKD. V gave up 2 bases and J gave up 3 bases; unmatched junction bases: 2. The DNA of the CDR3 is TGTGCCATCAGTGAGGGTAGCGGGGGCTACGAGCAGTACTTC. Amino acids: CAISEGSGGYEQYF.

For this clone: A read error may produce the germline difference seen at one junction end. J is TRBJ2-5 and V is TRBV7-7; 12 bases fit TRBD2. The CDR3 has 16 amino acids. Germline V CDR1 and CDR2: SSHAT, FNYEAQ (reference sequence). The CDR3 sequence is CASSLRTSGVQETQYF. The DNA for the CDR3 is TGTGCTAGCAGCCTTCGGACTAGCGGGGTCCAAGAGACCCAGTACTTC.

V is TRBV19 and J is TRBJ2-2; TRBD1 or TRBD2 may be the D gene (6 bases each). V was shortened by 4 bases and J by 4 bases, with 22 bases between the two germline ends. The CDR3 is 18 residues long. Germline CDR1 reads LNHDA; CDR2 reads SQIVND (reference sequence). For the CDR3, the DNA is TGTGCCAGTAGTACACCTTCAAGACGGGGGCCCAGCACCGGGGAGCTGTTTTTT. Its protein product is CASSTPSRRGPSTGELFF.

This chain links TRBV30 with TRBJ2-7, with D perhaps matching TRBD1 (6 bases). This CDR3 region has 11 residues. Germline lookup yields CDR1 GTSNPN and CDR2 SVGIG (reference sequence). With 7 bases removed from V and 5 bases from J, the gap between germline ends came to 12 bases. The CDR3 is CAYKGVHEQYF. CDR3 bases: TGTGCCTACAAGGGGGTCCACGAGCAGTACTTC.

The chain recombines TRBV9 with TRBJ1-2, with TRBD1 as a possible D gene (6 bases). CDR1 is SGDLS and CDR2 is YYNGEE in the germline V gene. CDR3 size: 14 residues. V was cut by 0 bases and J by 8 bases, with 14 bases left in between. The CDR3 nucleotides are TGTGCCAGCAGCGTAGAGGCGGGGGCCGGGGGCTACACCTTC. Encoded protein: CASSVEAGAGGYTF. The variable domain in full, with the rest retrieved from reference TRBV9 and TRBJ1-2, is DSGVTQTPKHLITATGQRVTLRCSPRSGDLSVYWYQQSLDQGLQFLIQYYNGEERAKGNILERFSAQQFPDLHSELNLSSLELGDSALYFCASSVEAGAGGYTFGSGTRLTVV.

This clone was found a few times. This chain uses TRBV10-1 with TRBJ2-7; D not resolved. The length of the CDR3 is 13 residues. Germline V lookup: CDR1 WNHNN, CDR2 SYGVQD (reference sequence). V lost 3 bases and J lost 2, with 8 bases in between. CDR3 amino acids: CASSDGGAYEQYF. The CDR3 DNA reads TGCGCCAGCAGTGACGGCGGAGCCTACGAGCAGTACTTC.

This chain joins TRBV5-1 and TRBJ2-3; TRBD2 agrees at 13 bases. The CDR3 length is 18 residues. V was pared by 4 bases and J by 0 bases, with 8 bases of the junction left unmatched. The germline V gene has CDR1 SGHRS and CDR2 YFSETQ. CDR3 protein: CASSEGLAGTTSTDTQYF. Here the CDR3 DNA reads TGCGCCAGCAGCGAGGGACTAGCGGGGACAACTAGCACAGATACGCAGTATTTT.

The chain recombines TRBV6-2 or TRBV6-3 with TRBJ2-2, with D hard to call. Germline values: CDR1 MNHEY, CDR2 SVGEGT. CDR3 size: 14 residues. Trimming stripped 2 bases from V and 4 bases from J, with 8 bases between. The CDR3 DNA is TGTGCCAGCAGTTACGGTCGCCTCACCGGGGAGCTGTTTTTT. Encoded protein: CASSYGRLTGELFF.

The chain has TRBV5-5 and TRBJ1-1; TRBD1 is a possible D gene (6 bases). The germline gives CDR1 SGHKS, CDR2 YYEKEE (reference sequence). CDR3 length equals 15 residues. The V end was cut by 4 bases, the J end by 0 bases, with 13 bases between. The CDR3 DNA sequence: TGTGCCAGCAGCCCATGGACAGCCTTGAACACTGAAGCTTTCTTT. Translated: CASSPWTALNTEAFF. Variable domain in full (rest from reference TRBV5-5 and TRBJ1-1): DAGVTQSPTHLIKTRGQQVTLRCSPISGHKSVSWYQQVLGQGPQFIFQYYEKEERGRGNFPDRFSARQFPNYSSELNVNALLLGDSALYLCASSPWTALNTEAFFGQGTRLTVV.

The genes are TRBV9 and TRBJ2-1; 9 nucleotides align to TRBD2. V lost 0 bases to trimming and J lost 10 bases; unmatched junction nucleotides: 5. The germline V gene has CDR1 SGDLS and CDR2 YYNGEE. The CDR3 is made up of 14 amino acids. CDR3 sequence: CASSVGGGGSEQFF. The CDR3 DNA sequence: TGTGCCAGCAGCGTAGGCGGGGGGGGCAGCGAGCAGTTCTTC.

The CDR3 DNA reads as TGTGCCAGTAGTTCCGGGAGTTATAGCAATCAGCCCCAGCATTTT. This codes for CASSSGSYSNQPQHF. The chain carries TRBV19 and TRBJ1-5; D uncertain. Germline CDR1 and CDR2: LNHDA and SQIVND (reference sequence). V lost 5 bases and J lost 0, with 11 bases in between. The CDR3 loop spans 15 amino acids. The full variable domain, its missing parts supplied by reference TRBV19 and TRBJ1-5, is DGGITQSPKYLFRKEGQNVTLSCEQNLNHDAMYWYRQDPGQGLRLIYYSQIVNDFQKGDIAEGYSVSREKKESFPLTVTSAQKNPTAFYLCASSSGSYSNQPQHFGDGTRLSIL.

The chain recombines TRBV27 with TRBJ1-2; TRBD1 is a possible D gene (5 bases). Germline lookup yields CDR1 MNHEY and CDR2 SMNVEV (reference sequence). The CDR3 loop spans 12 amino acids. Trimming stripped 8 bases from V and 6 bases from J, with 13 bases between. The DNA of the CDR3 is TGTGCCAGCGGGGATGGCAGGGATGGCTACACCTTC. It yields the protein CASGDGRDGYTF.

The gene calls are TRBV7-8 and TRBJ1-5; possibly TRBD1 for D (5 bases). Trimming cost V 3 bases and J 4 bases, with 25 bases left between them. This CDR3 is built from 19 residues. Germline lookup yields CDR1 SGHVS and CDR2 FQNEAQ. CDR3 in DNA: TGTGCCAGCAGCTTCGGGGGGTTCGAACGCCCGGCCCCTAATCAGCCCCAGCATTTT. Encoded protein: CASSFGGFERPAPNQPQHF.

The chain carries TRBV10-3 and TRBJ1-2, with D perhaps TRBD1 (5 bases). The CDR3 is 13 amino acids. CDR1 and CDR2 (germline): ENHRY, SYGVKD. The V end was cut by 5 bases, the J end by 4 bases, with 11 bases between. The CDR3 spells CAISREGAYGYTF. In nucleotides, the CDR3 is TGTGCCATCAGTCGAGAAGGGGCCTATGGCTACACCTTC.

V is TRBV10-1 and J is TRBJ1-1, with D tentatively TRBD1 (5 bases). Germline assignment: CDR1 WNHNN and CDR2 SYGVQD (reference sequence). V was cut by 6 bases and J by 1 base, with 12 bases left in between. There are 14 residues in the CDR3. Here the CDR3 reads CASRAGLENTEAFF. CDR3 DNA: TGCGCCAGCAGGGCGGGGCTGGAGAACACTGAAGCTTTCTTT.

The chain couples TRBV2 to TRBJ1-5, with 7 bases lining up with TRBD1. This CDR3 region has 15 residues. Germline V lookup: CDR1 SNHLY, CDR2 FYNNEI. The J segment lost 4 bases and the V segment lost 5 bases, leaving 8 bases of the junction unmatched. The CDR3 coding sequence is TGTGCCAGCAGTCCCCGGGGCAGGGGGAATCAGCCCCAGCATTTT. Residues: CASSPRGRGNQPQHF.

The CDR3 here is CASSSSRDPHHEQYF. In nucleotides, the CDR3 is TGTGCCAGCAGCTCCTCCAGGGATCCGCACCACGAGCAGTACTTC. This chain joins TRBV7-9 and TRBJ2-7, with D possibly being TRBD1 (5 bases). Germline V gives CDR1 SEHNR, CDR2 FQNEAQ (reference sequence). Trimming took off 4 bases at V and 5 bases at J, with 18 bases between the two ends. The CDR3 runs to 15 residues.

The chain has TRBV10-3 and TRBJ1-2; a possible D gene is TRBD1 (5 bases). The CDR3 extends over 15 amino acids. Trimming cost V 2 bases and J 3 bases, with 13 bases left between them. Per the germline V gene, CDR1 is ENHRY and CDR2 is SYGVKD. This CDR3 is CAISEAAGSYYGYTF. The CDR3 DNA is TGTGCCATCAGTGAGGCTGCAGGGAGTTACTATGGCTACACCTTC.